The rows below give T cell receptor beta chains drawn from one sample of a study of blood T cell repertoires in COVID-19. Using immunoSEQ multiplex PCR, the repertoire was profiled, and TCRdb retains in-frame clones only, with some absent. The sample has roughly 180,000 clones; 81% are singletons. The sequencing sample was made of PBMCs or T cells enriched from blood (not recorded which). These receptors all come from a woman aged 40 to 50 with acute COVID-19. CDR3s include the opening cysteine and the closing phenylalanine or tryptophan. D genes are given only for firm matches. A row's size may be missing; if present it is once, few, many or a size class.

NA | few | TRBJ2-5 | TRBV25-1 | TGTGCCAGCAGTGAGTTCGGTTTCGAGACCCAGTACTTC | CASSEFGFETQYF
TRBD2 | NA | TRBJ2-1 | TRBV7-3 | TGTGCCAGCAGCTTAGGCGGGAGTCAGGATGAGCAGTTCTTC | CASSLGGSQDEQFF
TRBD1 | NA | TRBJ2-5 | TRBV10-3 | TGTGCCATCAGTGAGGACAGGGGGCAAGAGACCCAGTACTTC | CAISEDRGQETQYF
NA | once | TRBJ2-5 | TRBV11-1 | TGTGCCAGCAGTTACAGGAGAGAGACCCAGTACTTC | CASSYRRETQYF
NA | NA | TRBJ2-6 | TRBV5-1 | TGCGCCAGCTCTTATCTAGGCGGGGCCAACGTCCTGACTTTC | CASSYLGGANVLTF
NA | few | TRBJ2-2 | TRBV25-1 | TGTGCCAGCAGCAGCCTAGCTGACACCGGGGAGCTGTTTTTT | CASSSLADTGELFF
TRBD2 | NA | TRBJ2-1 | TRBV4-1 | TGCGCCAGCAGCCAGGACCTGGGACTAGCGGGAGTAAATGAGCAGTTCTTC | CASSQDLGLAGVNEQFF
NA | NA | TRBJ1-3 | TRBV9 | TGTGCCAGCAGCCCCGCCCGGGGCTCTGGAAACACCATATATTTT | CASSPARGSGNTIYF
NA | NA | TRBJ1-2 | TRBV19 | TGTGCCAGTAGTACTCGGTCACAGGGTGTGGGGGGCTACACCTTC | CASSTRSQGVGGYTF
NA | few | TRBJ1-6 | TRBV6-5 | TGTGCCAGCAGTTACATTCCGGGGTCCTATAATTCACCCCTCCACTTT | CASSYIPGSYNSPLHF
NA | NA | TRBJ1-4 | TRBV9 | TGTGCCAGCAGCGTCAGAACAGGGCGTAATGAAAAACTGTTTTTT | CASSVRTGRNEKLFF
NA | NA | TRBJ1-2 | TRBV20-1 | TGCAGTGCACAAACAGGGTTTGGCTACACCTTC | CSAQTGFGYTF
NA | NA | TRBJ1-1 | TRBV5-1 | TGCGCCAGCAGCTTGGGAGGGCCCACTGAAGCTTTCTTT | CASSLGGPTEAFF
TRBD1 | once | TRBJ1-1 | TRBV5-1 | TGCGCCAGCAGCTTTATCAACAGGGGTTCGAACACTGAAGCTTTCTTT | CASSFINRGSNTEAFF
TRBD1 | NA | TRBJ1-2 | TRBV5-1 | TGCGCCAGCAGCTCGGGGACAGGGCCGTCTGATGGCTACACCTTC | CASSSGTGPSDGYTF
NA | NA | TRBJ2-3 | TRBV11-2 | TGTGCCAGCAGCTTAGATTCTTATAGCACAGATACGCAGTATTTT | CASSLDSYSTDTQYF
TRBD1 | once | TRBJ2-5 | TRBV6-5 | TGTGCCAGCAGCTTGACAGGGGAAGAGACCCAGTACTTC | CASSLTGEETQYF
NA | NA | TRBJ1-1 | TRBV25-1 | TGTGCCAGCGTCGGCCCTTGGGACAACGAAGCTTTCTTT | CASVGPWDNEAFF
NA | NA | TRBJ1-1 | TRBV9 | TGTGCCAGCAGCGTAGACTTGGAGGGGATCACTGAAGCTTTCTTT | CASSVDLEGITEAFF
TRBD2 | NA | TRBJ2-1 | TRBV23-1 | TGCGCCAGCAGTCCTAGCGGGAGTTTTGGTGAGCAGTTCTTC | CASSPSGSFGEQFF
NA | NA | TRBJ2-1 | TRBV5-4 | TGTGCCAGCAGCTTGGCTAGTTCGGGAGTCTACAATGAGCAGTTCTTC | CASSLASSGVYNEQFF
NA | NA | TRBJ2-1 | TRBV19 | TGTGCCAGTAGTATTATGCTCTCGCCTGAGGGTGAGCAGTTCTTC | CASSIMLSPEGEQFF
TRBD2 | NA | TRBJ2-3 | TRBV3-1/TRBV3-2 | TGTGCCAGCAAGGTCACTAGCGGGAGGGCCTCGGCAGATACGCAGTATTTT | CASKVTSGRASADTQYF
NA | NA | TRBJ2-5 | TRBV6-8 | TGTGCCAGCAGTTACTCGAAGTTATCGGCGGCCCAGTACTTC | CASSYSKLSAAQYF
TRBD1 | few | TRBJ2-5 | TRBV7-9 | TGTGCCAGCAGCTCCCCGGACAGGGGCTTACAAGAGACCCAGTACTTC | CASSSPDRGLQETQYF
TRBD2 | NA | TRBJ2-7 | TRBV20-1 | TGCAGTGCTAGTGGGCGGCTAGCGGGAGTCTCCTACGAGCAGTACTTC | CSASGRLAGVSYEQYF
TRBD1 | NA | TRBJ2-3 | TRBV10-3 | TGTGCCATCAGGGACAGGCAAAATACGCAGTATTTT | CAIRDRQNTQYF
NA | NA | TRBJ2-5 | TRBV2 | TGTGCCAGTTTGGCAATGAGACAGCGACAAGAGACCCAGTACTTC | CASLAMRQRQETQYF
NA | NA | TRBJ1-1 | TRBV27 | TGTGCCAGCAGTTTCAGGGCGGCGAACACTGAAGCTTTCTTT | CASSFRAANTEAFF
NA | few | TRBJ1-2 | TRBV19 | TGTGCCAGTAGTGCAGGCGGGGTGGCATATGGCTACACCTTC | CASSAGGVAYGYTF
TRBD1 | NA | TRBJ2-3 | TRBV25-1 | TGTGCCAGCAGGCTGGCCGGGACAGGGCGGCCGCAGTATTTT | CASRLAGTGRPQYF
TRBD1 | once | TRBJ2-4 | TRBV30 | TGTGCGGGTCGACAGGGGGCTGGCGAAAACATTCAGTACTTC | CAGRQGAGENIQYF
TRBD1 | NA | TRBJ1-3 | TRBV19 | TGTGCCAGTAGCTCTCCGGGACAGGGGGCAGACACCATATATTTT | CASSSPGQGADTIYF
NA | NA | TRBJ2-1 | TRBV11-2 | TGTGCCAGCAGCTTAGAGCGCAATGAGCAGTTCTTC | CASSLERNEQFF
TRBD1 | NA | TRBJ2-3 | TRBV30 | TGTGCCTGGGGTTGGGGACAGGGGAGGGGTACGCAGTATTTT | CAWGWGQGRGTQYF
NA | NA | TRBJ1-4 | TRBV27 | TGTGCCAGCAGTTTAGCCCGAGGGGGTGAAAAACTGTTTTTT | CASSLARGGEKLFF
NA | NA | TRBJ1-2 | TRBV6-5 | TGTGCCAGCAGTCTCGGGATATATGGCTACACCTTC | CASSLGIYGYTF
NA | NA | TRBJ1-2 | TRBV4-1 | TGCGCCAGCAGCCAAGATAGGGGGTATGGCTACACCTTC | CASSQDRGYGYTF
NA | NA | TRBJ2-3 | TRBV19 | TGTGCCAGTAGTTTGGGTTGGGGGGAACCCACAGATACGCAGTATTTT | CASSLGWGEPTDTQYF
NA | NA | TRBJ1-1 | TRBV19 | TGTGCCAGTAGTATTAGGGGGTACACTGAAGCTTTCTTT | CASSIRGYTEAFF
NA | NA | TRBJ2-1 | TRBV7-6 | TGTGCCAGCAGCGGGCGTCTATCGGGACTTGGGGATGAGCAGTTCTTC | CASSGRLSGLGDEQFF
NA | NA | TRBJ1-2 | TRBV29-1 | TGCAGCGTTGAAGGACGGGGAGCTAACTATGGCTACACCTTC | CSVEGRGANYGYTF